The rows below give T cell receptor beta chains drawn from one sample of a study of cytotoxic CD8 clonotypes in ibrutinib-treated CLL. Only in-frame clones appear in the TCRdb table, and some are missing; sequencing was by immunoSEQ multiplex PCR. The sample includes under 300,000 clones, 60% to 75% of them seen just once. The specimen comprised PBMCs, sampled after 24 months of ibrutinib treatment. All receptors derive from a human donor with chronic lymphocytic leukemia. Each CDR3 is given with its conserved first and last residue. A D gene is named only where the DNA matches it firmly. Clone size is not always given. Where it is, it says once, few, many or a class for expanded clones.

size	D	V	J	CDR3	DNA
once	TRBD2	TRBV4-2	TRBJ2-1	CASSQALGVAGNEQFF	TGTGCCAGCAGCCAAGCTCTAGGGGTAGCGGGAAATGAGCAGTTCTTC
NA	NA	TRBV19	TRBJ2-7	CASSIGWTWEQYF	TGTGCCAGTAGTATCGGCTGGACCTGGGAGCAGTACTTC
NA	TRBD2	TRBV14	TRBJ2-4	CASSQGGLAGAGGKNIQYF	TGTGCCAGCAGCCAAGGGGGACTAGCGGGAGCAGGAGGCAAAAACATTCAGTACTTC
NA	NA	TRBV25-1	TRBJ2-1	CASSPGVPSYNEQFF	TGTGCCAGCAGCCCAGGGGTCCCCTCCTACAATGAGCAGTTCTTC
NA	TRBD1	TRBV30	TRBJ2-2	CAWTTLDRDTGELFF	TGTGCCTGGACTACTTTGGACAGGGACACCGGGGAGCTGTTTTTT
NA	NA	TRBV10-2	TRBJ2-7	CASRGFAEQYF	TGCGCCAGCAGGGGCTTTGCCGAGCAGTACTTC
NA	NA	TRBV11-1	TRBJ2-2	CASSAPGPAGELFF	TGTGCCAGCAGCGCGCCGGGACCTGCCGGGGAGCTGTTTTTT
NA	NA	TRBV27	TRBJ2-3	CASSFRMRGTPADTQYF	TGTGCCAGCAGTTTCAGGATGCGGGGCACTCCCGCAGATACGCAGTATTTT
NA	TRBD1	TRBV4-2	TRBJ2-7	CASSQEDPRTGYYEQYF	TGTGCCAGCAGCCAAGAAGACCCTAGGACAGGGTACTACGAGCAGTACTTC
few	TRBD1	TRBV28	TRBJ1-2	CAILQGAGGYTF	TGTGCTATCCTACAGGGGGCGGGAGGCTACACCTTC
NA	NA	TRBV29-1	TRBJ1-5	CSVALIRHPTDQPQHF	TGCAGCGTTGCCCTAATACGACACCCGACGGATCAGCCCCAGCATTTT
few	TRBD1	TRBV7-2	TRBJ2-3	CASSSQGAITDTQYF	TGTGCCAGCAGCTCTCAGGGGGCGATCACAGATACGCAGTATTTT
NA	NA	TRBV5-1	TRBJ2-7	CASSSERAGYEQYF	TGCGCCAGCAGCTCTGAGCGGGCCGGCTACGAGCAGTACTTC
NA	TRBD2	TRBV28	TRBJ2-5	CASSPSGGGIQETQYF	TGTGCCAGCAGTCCCTCGGGGGGTGGGATACAAGAGACCCAGTACTTC
NA	NA	TRBV28	TRBJ2-1	CASSSPAGEDIDEQFF	TGTGCCAGCAGTTCCCCCGCCGGAGAGGATATCGATGAGCAGTTCTTC
NA	NA	TRBV27	TRBJ2-7	CASSLSTGSYEQYF	TGTGCCAGCAGTTTATCGACAGGCTCCTACGAGCAGTACTTC